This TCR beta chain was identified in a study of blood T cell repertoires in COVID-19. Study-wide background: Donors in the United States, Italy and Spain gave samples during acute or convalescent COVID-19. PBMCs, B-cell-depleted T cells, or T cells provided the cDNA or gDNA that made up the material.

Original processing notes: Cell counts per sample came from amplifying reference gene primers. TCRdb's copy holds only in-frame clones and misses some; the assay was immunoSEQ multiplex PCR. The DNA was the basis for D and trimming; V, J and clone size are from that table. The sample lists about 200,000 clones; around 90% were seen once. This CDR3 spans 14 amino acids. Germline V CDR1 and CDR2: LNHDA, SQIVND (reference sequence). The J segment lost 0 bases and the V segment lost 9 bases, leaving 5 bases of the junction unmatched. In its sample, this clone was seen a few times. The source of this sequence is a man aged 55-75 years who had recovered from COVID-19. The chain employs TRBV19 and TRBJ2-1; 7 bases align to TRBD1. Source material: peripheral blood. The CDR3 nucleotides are TGTGCCAGCAACACAGGGGTCTCCTACAATGAGCAGTTCTTC. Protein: CASNTGVSYNEQFF.